Listed here are 13 T cell receptor beta chains from one sample, sequenced in a study of blood T cell repertoires in COVID-19. This table comes from immunoSEQ multiplex PCR, and its TCRdb copy is limited to in-frame clones, with some not included. The repertoire holds 130,000 or so clones, 84% seen once, with more than 9% in the top ten. Sequencing was performed on peripheral blood. The receptors here all came from a woman aged 55 to 70 with acute or convalescent COVID-19.

This clone was seen just once. J is TRBJ1-2 and V is TRBV5-6; D gene unclear. The CDR3 runs to 14 residues. Trimming cost V 4 bases and J 0 bases, with 10 bases left between them. Germline CDR1 and CDR2: SGHDT and YYEEEE. The CDR3 sequence: CASSRTATNYGYTF. As DNA, the CDR3 is TGTGCCAGCAGCCGGACTGCTACTAACTATGGCTACACCTTC.

The table lists this clone with a count of one. The rearrangement links TRBV11-1 to TRBJ1-1; the D is unclear. The CDR3 runs 13 residues. Germline lookup yields CDR1 SGHAT and CDR2 FQDESV (reference sequence). The V and J ends lost 1 base and 2 bases respectively, with 5 bases between them. DNA for the CDR3: TGTGCCAGCAGCTTAGACTCTAACACTGAAGCTTTCTTT. Translating it yields CASSLDSNTEAFF. The full variable domain, with the rest looked up from reference TRBV11-1 and TRBJ1-1, is EAEVAQSPRYKITEKSQAVAFWCDPISGHATLYWYRQILGQGPELLVQFQDESVVDDSQLPKDRFSAERLKGVDSTLKIQPAELGDSAMYLCASSLDSNTEAFFGQGTRLTVV.

CDR3 sequence: CASSLGRGYTGELFF. CDR3 sequence (DNA): TGTGCCAGCAGTTTAGGCAGGGGATACACCGGGGAGCTGTTTTTT. The rearrangement links TRBV28 to TRBJ2-2; D perhaps matches TRBD1 (6 bases). Looked up from germline, CDR1 is MDHEN and CDR2 is SYDVKM. The CDR3 loop spans 15 amino acids. Trimming took off 2 bases at V and 3 bases at J, with 10 bases between the two ends.

CDR3 coding DNA: TGTGCCAGCAGCTCCTGGGCATCAAATTCACCCCTCCACTTT. Protein product: CASSSWASNSPLHF. The rearrangement uses TRBV7-9 and TRBJ1-6; no clear D. V was cut by 4 bases and J by 7 bases, with 11 bases left in between. Looked up from germline, CDR1 is SEHNR and CDR2 is FQNEAQ (reference sequence). The CDR3 is 14 amino acids.

V gene TRBV30 combines with J gene TRBJ1-2, with TRBD1 as a possible D gene (6 bases). Germline lookup yields CDR1 GTSNPN and CDR2 SVGIG (reference sequence). Trimming left V 4 bases short and J 2 bases short, with 26 bases between. The CDR3 extends over 18 amino acids. The CDR3 protein is CAWIRNRGQPLRNYGYTF. In nucleotides, the CDR3 is TGTGCCTGGATTAGGAATCGCGGACAGCCCCTCCGAAACTATGGCTACACCTTC.

The chain employs TRBV19 and TRBJ2-1; a possible D gene is TRBD1 (6 bases). Trimming removed 7 bases at V and 1 base at J, with 17 bases between. The CDR3 length is 16 residues. CDR1 and CDR2 (germline): LNHDA, SQIVND (reference sequence). As DNA, the CDR3 is TGTGCCAGTACCCCGAGGGGGTTTAATTCCTACAATGAGCAGTTCTTC. It specifies CASTPRGFNSYNEQFF.

The CDR3 DNA is TGTGCCAGCAGTACCGGGACTTGGAGCAATCAGCCCCAGCATTTT. Its protein product is CASSTGTWSNQPQHF. The gene calls are TRBV6-5 and TRBJ1-5; maybe TRBD1 (5 bases). The CDR3 sequence is 15 residues long. Germline assignment: CDR1 MNHEY and CDR2 SVGAGI. V was pared by 5 bases and J by 1 base, with 12 bases between.

This sequence joins TRBV9 and TRBJ1-2; a weak D match, TRBD1 (5 bases). The CDR3 sequence is 13 residues long. The V and J ends lost 2 bases and 5 bases respectively, with 10 bases between them. CDR1 is SGDLS, CDR2 YYNGEE, per germline. The CDR3 here is CASSVSGNYGYTF. CDR3 nucleotide sequence: TGTGCCAGCAGCGTTTCAGGGAATTATGGCTACACCTTC.

Only a few counts were recorded for this clone. The chain combines TRBV30 with TRBJ1-6, with D unclear. There are 14 residues in the CDR3. In germline, CDR1 is GTSNPN, CDR2 SVGIG (reference sequence). V was shortened by 0 bases and J by 11 bases, with 14 bases between the two germline ends. The CDR3 region has the DNA TGTGCCTGGAGTGTACAGCAGTCCCGTGCACCCCTCCACTTT. This gives the protein CAWSVQQSRAPLHF.

This sequence joins TRBV30 and TRBJ2-3; D unresolved. The CDR3 spans 14 residues. CDR1 is GTSNPN, CDR2 SVGIG, per germline (reference sequence). The germline V and J ends were trimmed by 4 bases and 3 bases, with 14 bases remaining between them. Here the CDR3 DNA reads TGTGCCTGGAACGCCCGAGGTCTGACAGATACGCAGTATTTT. This translates into CAWNARGLTDTQYF.

This chain connects TRBV30 to TRBJ2-7, with 7 bases that match TRBD1. J lost 3 bases, V lost 2 bases, and 4 bases had no gene match. The CDR3 is 13 amino acids. Germline loops: CDR1 GTSNPN, CDR2 SVGIG (reference sequence). Here the CDR3 reads CAWSPGTDYEQYF. For the CDR3, the DNA is TGTGCCTGGAGTCCCGGGACAGACTACGAGCAGTACTTC. The full variable domain, in which reference TRBV30 and TRBJ2-7 provide the parts outside the CDR3, is SQTIHQWPATLVQPVGSPLSLECTVEGTSNPNLYWYRQAAGRGLQLLFYSVGIGQISSEVPQNLSASRPQDRQFILSSKKLLLSDSGFYLCAWSPGTDYEQYFGPGTRLTVT.

V and J are TRBV5-1 and TRBJ1-5, with TRBD1 identical over 8 bases. Germline V gene lookup returns CDR1 SGHRS and CDR2 YFSETQ. The trim removed 4 bases at V and 0 bases at J, leaving 3 bases unmatched. This CDR3 has 15 amino acids. In DNA, the CDR3 is TGCGCCAGCAGCCCGACAGGGGATAGCAATCAGCCCCAGCATTTT. It is translated as CASSPTGDSNQPQHF. Looking up the rest from reference TRBV5-1 and TRBJ1-5 gives the full variable domain: KAGVTQTPRYLIKTRGQQVTLSCSPISGHRSVSWYQQTPGQGLQFLFEYFSETQRNKGNFPGRFSGRQFSNSRSEMNVSTLELGDSALYLCASSPTGDSNQPQHFGDGTRLSIL.

This sequence joins TRBV10-3 and TRBJ2-1, with 13 bases aligning to TRBD2. Germline trimming cut 2 bases from V and 8 bases from J; bases unmatched to any gene: 6. Germline V lookup: CDR1 ENHRY, CDR2 SYGVKD. The CDR3 consists of 16 residues. CDR3 protein: CAISEPGTSGVDEQFF. The CDR3 nucleotides read TGTGCCATCAGTGAGCCCGGGACTAGCGGGGTGGATGAGCAGTTCTTC.